The clone carrying this TCR beta chain was seen a handful of times. Its specificity is not known. PCR employed 60 Vbeta and 13 Jbeta primers. Repertoires were generated with immunoSEQ multiplex PCR, while TCRdb's copy carries only in-frame clones and drops some. Among about 150,000 clones listed, roughly 79% were seen once. This entry comes from a study of cytomegalovirus exposure and HLA in healthy donors. The ends lost 5 bases at V and 1 base at J; junction bases unmatched: 4. CDR3 length equals 15 residues. Germline-derived CDR1 and CDR2 are MNHNS and SASEGT. General observations from the study: Indistinguishable V segments, including TRBV6-2 and TRBV6-3, were excluded. Further analysis, carried out later, found HLA-associated TCR beta chains more clonally expanded than equally common other chains. Fewer N-insertions (relative to the roughly 730-donor mean) were reportedly seen in an Asian-associated ancestry cluster in a later analysis.

The source material was PBMCs. V gene TRBV6-1 combines with J gene TRBJ1-5, with 8 bases fitting TRBD1. The origin of this receptor is a young man in good health and CMV-seronegative. In nucleotides, the CDR3 is TGTGCCAGCAGTCCGGACAGGGTCAGCAATCAGCCCCAGCATTTT. It specifies CASSPDRVSNQPQHF.